This is a list of T cell receptor beta chains from one sample in a study of T cell changes during pregnancy in multiple sclerosis. Here immunoSEQ multiplex PCR was the method, and the copy in TCRdb shows in-frame clones only, minus some. The table shows around 40,000 clones, with 90% to 95% occurring only once. The sample here was CD8+ T cells from peripheral blood mononuclear cells, taken in the second trimester of pregnancy. The receptor set was obtained from a female donor with multiple sclerosis, enrolled in a pregnancy study. Both conserved end residues are part of each CDR3. The D gene is left open where the match is weak. Clone size is shown for a subset of rows, as once, few, many or a class of expanded clone.

clone size	V gene	D gene	J gene	CDR3 DNA	CDR3 protein
-	TRBV2	-	TRBJ2-2	TGTGCCAGCAACAGGGGGCAGGGACTAGCCGGGGAGCTGTTTTTT	CASNRGQGLAGELFF
-	TRBV7-9	TRBD1	TRBJ1-1	TGTGCCAGCAGCGGGACAGGTGAAGCTTTCTTT	CASSGTGEAFF
-	TRBV2	-	TRBJ2-3	TGTGCCAGCAGTGAAGGGTTCAGATTACATCCCCCAGATACGCAGTATTTT	CASSEGFRLHPPDTQYF
-	TRBV7-9	TRBD2	TRBJ2-1	TGTGCCAGCAGAATGGGACTAGCGGTCTACAATGAGCAGTTCTTC	CASRMGLAVYNEQFF
-	TRBV4-1	-	TRBJ2-7	TGCGCCAGCAGCCAAGTGGCAGAGGGCTACGAGCAGTACTTC	CASSQVAEGYEQYF
-	TRBV5-1	-	TRBJ2-7	TGCGCCAGCAGCCCCAAATCCTCAGCCCTGTGGGCCGAGCAGTACTTC	CASSPKSSALWAEQYF
-	TRBV4-2	-	TRBJ2-1	TGTGCCAGCAGCCAAGATATCGTTACCAAACTCGGAGGCGGTGAGCAGTTCTTC	CASSQDIVTKLGGGEQFF
-	TRBV4-2	-	TRBJ1-2	TGTGCCAGCAGCCAAGATGGGGGCAGGGAGAACTATGGCTACACCTTC	CASSQDGGRENYGYTF
-	TRBV7-9	-	TRBJ1-1	TGTGCCAGCAGCTTAGGGCTCACTGAAGCTTTCTTT	CASSLGLTEAFF
-	TRBV5-1	-	TRBJ2-7	TGCGCCAGCAGCTTGGTGGGGGCTACTCGATACGAGCAGTACTTC	CASSLVGATRYEQYF
-	TRBV7-3	TRBD2	TRBJ2-1	TGTGCCAGCAGCTTAGGTAGCGGGGGGGCCTACAATGAGCAGTTCTTC	CASSLGSGGAYNEQFF
-	TRBV7-9	-	TRBJ1-1	TGTGCCAGCAGCCGGTGGGCAACGATATCGAACACTGAAGCTTTCTTT	CASSRWATISNTEAFF
-	TRBV11-1	TRBD1	TRBJ2-7	TGTGCCAGCAGCCTGGGGACAGGCGACATCTACGAGCAGTACTTC	CASSLGTGDIYEQYF
-	TRBV19	TRBD1	TRBJ2-7	TGTGCCAGTATCCCAGGACAGGGACCCTACGAGCAGTACTTC	CASIPGQGPYEQYF
-	TRBV11-2	TRBD2	TRBJ2-7	TGTGCCAGCAGCTCCCACGGTGGGACTAGCGGGAGGGCGTACGAGCAGTACTTC	CASSSHGGTSGRAYEQYF
-	TRBV29-1	TRBD2	TRBJ2-1	TGCAGCGTTGAAGATTATGTTCTAGCGGGGTCCTACAATGAGCAGTTCTTC	CSVEDYVLAGSYNEQFF
-	TRBV19	TRBD2	TRBJ2-1	TGTGCCAGTAGTATCTGGCTAGCGGGAATCAATGAGCAGTTCTTC	CASSIWLAGINEQFF
-	TRBV27	-	TRBJ1-2	TGTGCCAGCAGTTTCGTCGCAGGGTATGGCTACACCTTC	CASSFVAGYGYTF
-	TRBV19	-	TRBJ2-1	TGTGCCAGCCAGCCCCTCCTAGCGACCTCCCCCAATGAGCAGTTCTTC	CASQPLLATSPNEQFF
-	TRBV29-1	-	TRBJ2-7	TGCAGCGTTGTCTTAGGGAGCTACGAGCAGTACTTC	CSVVLGSYEQYF
-	TRBV6-1	TRBD1	TRBJ1-2	TGTGCCAGCAGTGAAGCGCTGGGGACAGGGGATTATGGCTACACCTTC	CASSEALGTGDYGYTF
-	TRBV13	-	TRBJ2-3	TGTGCCAGCGGTCGGGATACGCAGTATTTT	CASGRDTQYF
-	TRBV9	TRBD2	TRBJ2-5	TGTGCCAGCAGCGGCCCCGGGGGGTTGGAGACCCAGTACTTC	CASSGPGGLETQYF
-	TRBV10-3	-	TRBJ1-4	TGTGCCATCCCCCGGACAGACTATAATGAAAAACTGTTTTTT	CAIPRTDYNEKLFF
few	TRBV9	-	TRBJ1-2	TGTGCCAGCACCGGGCAGGGACACGTCCAATATGGCTACACCTTC	CASTGQGHVQYGYTF
-	TRBV6-5	-	TRBJ2-7	TGTGCCAGCAGTTACTCAAGGCGGGCCGGGTCCTACGAGCAGTACTTC	CASSYSRRAGSYEQYF
medium-sized	TRBV4-3	TRBD2	TRBJ2-7	TGCGCCAGCAGCCAAGCCGTGGGGCGGGGGAGCTACGAGCAGTACTTC	CASSQAVGRGSYEQYF
-	TRBV7-9	TRBD1	TRBJ1-2	TGTGCCAGCAGCTCACAGGGGGAGAGTAACTATGGCTACACCTTC	CASSSQGESNYGYTF
-	TRBV7-9	-	TRBJ2-5	TGTGCCAGCAGAACCGGTGATGGAGGGCCCTTCCAAGAGACCCAGTACTTC	CASRTGDGGPFQETQYF
-	TRBV19	TRBD1	TRBJ1-2	TGTGCCAGTAGTAGCGACAGGGGCGATGGCTACACCTTC	CASSSDRGDGYTF
-	TRBV4-3	-	TRBJ2-7	TGCGCCAGCAGCCAAGCTATCGACAGCTACGAGCAGTACTTC	CASSQAIDSYEQYF
-	TRBV6-1	TRBD1	TRBJ2-7	TGTGCCAGCAGCAGGGGACAGGGGAATCCCCACGAGCAGTACTTC	CASSRGQGNPHEQYF